This passage covers 20 T cell receptor beta chains from one sample sequenced in a study of blood T cell repertoires in COVID-19 (dated by TCRdb to 2020 to 2022). Library preparation was by the immunoSEQ multiplex PCR assay. The table comes from immuneACCESS by way of TCRdb, which keeps in-frame sequences with V and J called. Part of the clones is missing from these tables; in studies checked, under half for an unresolved V gene and the rest for unknown reasons. Present in this sample are some 320,000 clones, roughly nine tenths of which were seen just once. The ten largest clones represent roughly 2.9% of the sample. The sample comprised PBMCs or T cells enriched from blood (not recorded which). The receptors originated from a woman aged 45-65 years who had been exposed to COVID-19.

J is TRBJ1-5 and V is TRBV7-8; 7 bases are a match to TRBD1. The junction had 4 bases not matched to a gene; V was cut back by 5 bases and J by 3 bases. Germline V gene sequence: CDR1 SGHVS, CDR2 FQNEAQ. The CDR3 is 14 residues long. This chain's CDR3 is CASSTGQSNQPQHF. The CDR3 DNA is TGTGCCAGCAGCACGGGACAGTCCAATCAGCCCCAGCATTTT. The full variable domain, completed using reference TRBV7-8 and TRBJ1-5, is GAGVSQSPRYKVAKRGQDVALRCDPISGHVSLFWYQQALGQGPEFLTYFQNEAQLDKSGLPSDRFFAERPEGSVSTLKIQRTQQEDSAVYLCASSTGQSNQPQHFGDGTRLSIL.

The chain uses TRBV7-2 and TRBJ2-7; 8 bases fit TRBD1. V dropped 2 bases and J dropped 6; count of bases not matched to a gene: 15. Germline loops: CDR1 SGHTA, CDR2 FQGNSA. The CDR3 extends over 17 amino acids. For the CDR3, the DNA is TGTGCCAGCAGCTTATCGGGTGGCGACAGGGGTTTTTTCGAGCAGTACTTC. It is translated as CASSLSGGDRGFFEQYF.

J is TRBJ2-7 and V is TRBV15; 9 bases map to TRBD2. The CDR3 runs 14 residues. From germline, CDR1 is LNHNV and CDR2 YYDKDF (reference sequence). V dropped 4 bases and J dropped 2; count of bases not matched to a gene: 3. The CDR3 sequence: CATSKGGGAYEQYF. CDR3 DNA: TGTGCCACCAGCAAAGGCGGGGGGGCCTACGAGCAGTACTTC.

This sequence joins TRBV7-8 and TRBJ2-5; 11 nucleotides match TRBD2. Germline V gives CDR1 SGHVS, CDR2 FQNEAQ. The CDR3 is made up of 17 amino acids. V trimming: 1 base; J trimming: 4 bases; junction bases outside the gene matches: 8. DNA for the CDR3: TGTGCCAGCAGCTTAGAGCTAGCGGGGGGCGTGGGAGAGACCCAGTACTTC. Amino acid sequence: CASSLELAGGVGETQYF.

In its sample, this clone was seen once. The rearrangement links TRBV19 to TRBJ1-5; tentatively, D is TRBD1 (6 bases). Looked up from germline, CDR1 is LNHDA and CDR2 is SQIVND (reference sequence). CDR3 size: 15 residues. Between the trimmed V and J ends, which lost 8 bases and 0 bases, there was a span of 14 bases. The CDR3 DNA follows: TGTGCCAGTTCTACAGGGAGTTATAGCAATCAGCCCCAGCATTTT. Protein sequence: CASSTGSYSNQPQHF.

This clone was seen just once. CDR3 amino acids: CASSLGDSATNEKLFF. For the CDR3, the DNA is TGCGCCAGCAGCTTGGGCGACAGTGCAACTAATGAAAAACTGTTTTTT. The chain is built from TRBV5-1 and TRBJ1-4; a possible D gene is TRBD1 (5 bases). CDR3 length: 16 residues. The germline CDR1 and CDR2 sequences are SGHRS and YFSETQ. V lost 0 bases, J lost 0 bases, and 9 bases lay in between.

V and J are TRBV7-2 and TRBJ1-1; maybe TRBD1 (5 bases). There are 13 residues in the CDR3. Germline V lookup: CDR1 SGHTA, CDR2 FQGNSA. The V end was cut by 4 bases, the J end by 4 bases, with 10 bases between. The CDR3 region has the DNA TGTGCCAGCAGCTCTGGACATGGCACTGAAGCTTTCTTT. It translates to CASSSGHGTEAFF.

This chain links TRBV28 with TRBJ1-5; 9 positions agree with TRBD1. CDR1 is MDHEN and CDR2 is SYDVKM in the germline V gene. This CDR3 comprises 14 residues. V gave up 5 bases and J gave up 7 bases; unmatched junction bases: 6. The CDR3 region has the DNA TGTGCCAGCAGTGAAGGACAGGGGAGACAGCCCCAGCATTTT. This translates into CASSEGQGRQPQHF.

The V gene is TRBV9, the J gene TRBJ2-7, with a weak D call TRBD2 (5 bases). V was pared by 0 bases and J by 7 bases, with 11 bases between. The germline CDR1 and CDR2 sequences are SGDLS and YYNGEE. The CDR3 spans 13 residues. The chain's CDR3 is CASSVGNSGEQYF. For the CDR3, the DNA is TGTGCCAGCAGCGTAGGAAATTCGGGGGAGCAGTACTTC.

J is TRBJ1-3 and V is TRBV5-1; 9 bases align to TRBD1. The germline CDR1 and CDR2 sequences are SGHRS and YFSETQ. With V trimmed by 0 bases and J by 2 bases, 12 bases remained unmatched. CDR3 length equals 19 residues. CDR3: CASSLAPTGGASAGNTIYF. CDR3 nucleotide sequence: TGCGCCAGCAGCTTGGCTCCTACAGGGGGCGCTTCAGCTGGAAACACCATATATTTT.

The chain employs TRBV2 and TRBJ1-2; 7 bases are a match to TRBD1. Trimming at V came to 4 bases and at J to 8 bases, leaving 4 bases not matched to a gene. CDR1 is SNHLY and CDR2 is FYNNEI in the germline V gene. This CDR3 contains 12 residues. The CDR3 sequence is CASSATGKGYTF. CDR3 DNA sequence: TGTGCCAGCAGTGCGACAGGGAAAGGCTACACCTTC.

CDR3 sequence (DNA): TGTGCCAGCAGTTTGGCAGGGTTGGATAATTCACCCCTCCACTTT. Translating gives CASSLAGLDNSPLHF. The chain combines TRBV27 with TRBJ1-6; possibly TRBD1 for D (5 bases). Germline V gene sequence: CDR1 MNHEY, CDR2 SMNVEV (reference sequence). Trimming left V 3 bases short and J 5 bases short, with 11 bases between. CDR3 size: 15 residues.

This clone was detected once. This chain joins TRBV21-1 and TRBJ2-5; TRBD1, the table's D call, lacks a check against the DNA. TRBV21-1 represents a pseudogene. The CDR3 runs 17 residues. The CDR3 loop is CASSKAPLDRGQETQYF. CDR3 bases: TGTGCCAGCAGCAAAGCCCCTTTGGACAGGGGTCAAGAGACCCAGTACTTC.

The chain is built from TRBV5-4 and TRBJ2-5; a weak D match, TRBD1 (6 bases). In germline, CDR1 is SGHNT, CDR2 YYREEE (reference sequence). V was pared by 3 bases and J by 5 bases, with 17 bases between. The CDR3 runs 15 residues. In DNA form, the CDR3 reads TGTGCCAGCAGCTCACCGGGACAAAGAGATGAGACCCAGTACTTC. It is translated as CASSSPGQRDETQYF.

The chain uses TRBV2 and TRBJ1-1; D is undetermined. Germline-derived CDR1 and CDR2 are SNHLY and FYNNEI. Deletions cut 3 bases from V and 1 base from J, with 9 bases between. There are 14 residues in the CDR3. CDR3 nucleotides: TGTGCCAGCAGTGACAAAAGGAGGAACACTGAAGCTTTCTTT. Translation: CASSDKRRNTEAFF. The whole variable domain, filled in from reference TRBV2 and TRBJ1-1, reads EPEVTQTPSHQVTQMGQEVILRCVPISNHLYFYWYRQILGQKVEFLVSFYNNEISEKSEIFDDQFSVERPDGSNFTLKIRSTKLEDSAMYFCASSDKRRNTEAFFGQGTRLTVV.

J is TRBJ2-1 and V is TRBV6-5; tentatively, D is TRBD2 (5 bases). Germline CDR1 and CDR2: MNHEY and SVGAGI. This CDR3 contains 13 residues. Deletions cut 6 bases from V and 7 bases from J, with 13 bases between. The CDR3 loop reads CASRRDRGNEQFF. In nucleotides, the CDR3 is TGTGCCAGCAGGCGTGACCGAGGGAATGAGCAGTTCTTC.

The V gene is TRBV10-3, the J gene TRBJ2-1, with TRBD1 identical over 12 bases. The length of the CDR3 is 17 residues. V lost 9 bases and J lost 1; bases outside the gene matches: 10. Germline V gene data show CDR1 as ENHRY and CDR2 as SYGVKD. The CDR3 spells CAIPGQGALKSYNEQFF. The CDR3 DNA follows: TGTGCCATACCGGGACAGGGGGCTCTGAAATCCTACAATGAGCAGTTCTTC.

V is TRBV4-1 and J is TRBJ2-7; a weak D match, TRBD1 (6 bases). The V and J ends lost 0 bases and 4 bases respectively, with 16 bases between them. The CDR3 length is 16 residues. CDR1 and CDR2 (germline): MGHRA, YSYEKL. This chain's CDR3 is CASSQDLQGPAYEQYF. In DNA form, the CDR3 reads TGCGCCAGCAGCCAAGATCTCCAGGGGCCTGCTTACGAGCAGTACTTC.

The genes are TRBV7-9 and TRBJ2-5; 7 nucleotides align to TRBD1. CDR1 and CDR2 (germline): SEHNR, FQNEAQ (reference sequence). The CDR3 has 14 residues. The V and J ends lost 6 bases and 4 bases, in that order; junction bases with no gene match: 8. In DNA, the CDR3 is TGTGCCAGCAGTTTCACAGGGGATTCAGAGACCCAGTACTTC. Protein: CASSFTGDSETQYF.

Notes on this clone: An end of the junction differs from the germline gene, which may be a read error. The chain recombines TRBV13 with TRBJ2-7; TRBD1 aligns across 8 bases. The CDR3 has 14 residues. Germline V gives CDR1 PRHDT, CDR2 FYEKMQ (reference sequence). CDR3 sequence (DNA): TGTGCCAGCAGCATAGGACAGGGTCTCTACGAGCAGTACTTC. As protein: CASSIGQGLYEQYF.